The T cell receptor (beta chain) under discussion was sequenced for a study of cytomegalovirus exposure and HLA in healthy donors. Overall study: Earlier, some 170 million T cells were analyzed, and 90 million to 140 million unique TCR beta sequences were found among them. Findings of the study overall: Reports indicate that TCR beta sequences accurately predicted the HLA-A and HLA-B alleles of most subjects. In a later analysis, compared with equally common non-associated chains, HLA-associated beta chains were more expanded. Data from an earlier analysis indicated that most TCR beta V segments were productive either about 87% or about 30% of the time.

As regards this clone: Its antigen is still unknown.

Researchers ran the PCR with 60 Vbeta and 13 Jbeta primers. Repertoires were generated with immunoSEQ multiplex PCR, while TCRdb's copy carries only in-frame clones and drops some. The table has about 150,000 clones, about four fifths seen once. CDR1 is DFQATT, CDR2 SNEGSKA, per germline (reference sequence). The CDR3 runs 9 residues. This TCR was recovered from a male donor in good health and CMV-seronegative. The sample consisted of PBMCs. The rearrangement links TRBV20-1 to TRBJ1-2; D ambiguous. The CDR3 region is CRTSSGYTF. CDR3 DNA: TGCAGAACTAGTTCAGGCTACACCTTC.